Listed below are T cell receptor beta chains from one sample, sequenced in a study of T-cell reconstitution after alpha-beta-depleted transplantation in children. From the PCR reads, TCRdb called clonotypes with MiXCR, one entry per CDR3 protein. The sample comprises 200,000 to 250,000 distinct CDR3 sequences, roughly 8.1% of which are singletons, and 35% to 45% rests with the top ten. The sequencing used PBMCs, mostly from graft donor cells, collected 360 days after TCRalphabeta/CD19-depleted stem cell transplant. The receptors shown here come from a male patient aged 2-15 years who had a stem cell transplant for acute myeloid leukemia, so the T cells may come from the graft donor. Both conserved end residues are part of each CDR3.

V: TRBV7-2
J: TRBJ2-3
CDR3: CASRRGSDTQYF

V: TRBV20-1
J: TRBJ2-5
CDR3: CSARDRNTETQYF

V: TRBV5-1
J: TRBJ1-1
CDR3: CASSFTGDGTEAFF

V: TRBV29-1
J: TRBJ2-1
CDR3: CSVDGQGEANEQFF

V: TRBV27
J: TRBJ1-2
CDR3: CASSSQGSDYGYTF

V: TRBV5-1
J: TRBJ1-1
CDR3: CASSRDRRPDEAFF

V: TRBV14
J: TRBJ2-7
CDR3: CASSQDWGYEQYF

V: TRBV5-1
J: TRBJ2-7
CDR3: CASSLGDRVTYEQYF

V: TRBV25-1
J: TRBJ2-2
CDR3: CASSEYRGDELFF

V: TRBV5-6
J: TRBJ1-1
CDR3: CASSLNSEAFF

V: TRBV5-1
J: TRBJ1-2
CDR3: CASSQEYRGYTF

V: TRBV20-1
J: TRBJ2-5
CDR3: CSASSVGVQETQYF

V: TRBV12-3/TRBV12-4
J: TRBJ1-2
CDR3: CAVSMAVNYGYTF

V: TRBV5-1
J: TRBJ1-1
CDR3: CASSLIVRGGILNTEAFF

V: TRBV12-3/TRBV12-4
J: TRBJ2-1
CDR3: CASLGRGLSYNEQFF

V: TRBV20-1
J: TRBJ2-5
CDR3: CSARSPSGVETQYF

V: TRBV6-2/TRBV6-3
J: TRBJ2-5
CDR3: CASSLTAMGGPQETQYF

V: TRBV9
J: TRBJ2-1
CDR3: CASSVVETGGGEQFF

V: TRBV7-7
J: TRBJ2-5
CDR3: CASSPGGVETQYF

V: TRBV15
J: TRBJ2-1
CDR3: CATSRVSYNEQFF

V: TRBV28
J: TRBJ1-4
CDR3: CASSFFRASNEKLFF

V: TRBV9
J: TRBJ2-3
CDR3: CASSVAFRGGSTDTQYF

V: TRBV5-1
J: TRBJ2-1
CDR3: CASSLRQGSYNEQFF

V: TRBV20-1
J: TRBJ2-3
CDR3: CSARGAAGGTDTQYF

V: TRBV12-3/TRBV12-4
J: TRBJ1-2
CDR3: CASSFGQNYGYTF

V: TRBV29-1
J: TRBJ2-1
CDR3: CSEYENNEQFF

V: TRBV7-8
J: TRBJ1-3
CDR3: CASSLARNRGGNTIYF

V: TRBV10-3
J: TRBJ2-5
CDR3: CAIRGQAPETQYF

V: TRBV20-1
J: TRBJ2-1
CDR3: CSARGAGDYEQFF

V: TRBV20-1
J: TRBJ2-3
CDR3: CSASGSGRAGDTDTQYF

V: TRBV6-1
J: TRBJ2-5
CDR3: CASSPYITGSGETQYF

V: TRBV12-3/TRBV12-4
J: TRBJ1-1
CDR3: CASRQHDRGGRAFF

V: TRBV12-3/TRBV12-4
J: TRBJ2-7
CDR3: CASSLYQWGILDEQYF

V: TRBV18
J: TRBJ2-1
CDR3: CASSRTGGQNNEQFF

V: TRBV11-2
J: TRBJ2-3
CDR3: CASSLDYTDTQYF

V: TRBV6-5
J: TRBJ1-3
CDR3: CASSSGTGGLGNTIYF

V: TRBV6-5
J: TRBJ1-2
CDR3: CASSSLDSLYGYTF

V: TRBV5-1
J: TRBJ2-7
CDR3: CASSAAGTGGRLSEEQYF

V: TRBV9
J: TRBJ2-3
CDR3: CASSVSVQGTDTQYF

V: TRBV5-1
J: TRBJ1-4
CDR3: CASSLVSPNHNEKLFF

V: TRBV6-5
J: TRBJ1-2
CDR3: CASSYSSRHYGYTF

V: TRBV7-2
J: TRBJ1-2
CDR3: CASSLPPGGPVNYGYTF

V: TRBV20-1
J: TRBJ2-1
CDR3: CSAPVAGEESNEQFF

V: TRBV5-1
J: TRBJ2-3
CDR3: CASYSGVTDTQYF

V: TRBV29-1
J: TRBJ2-5
CDR3: CSVNRVQETQYF

V: TRBV12-3/TRBV12-4
J: TRBJ1-5
CDR3: CASSPVGQPAGNQPQHF

V: TRBV29-1
J: TRBJ1-4
CDR3: CSVVGDGHEKLFF

V: TRBV21-1
J: TRBJ2-7
CDR3: CASSKDVPAGDEQYF

V: TRBV27
J: TRBJ2-3
CDR3: CASSSFPDTQYF

V: TRBV7-8
J: TRBJ1-5
CDR3: CASSLDWQGVYSNQPQHF

V: TRBV10-3
J: TRBJ2-2
CDR3: CAISRTGELFF